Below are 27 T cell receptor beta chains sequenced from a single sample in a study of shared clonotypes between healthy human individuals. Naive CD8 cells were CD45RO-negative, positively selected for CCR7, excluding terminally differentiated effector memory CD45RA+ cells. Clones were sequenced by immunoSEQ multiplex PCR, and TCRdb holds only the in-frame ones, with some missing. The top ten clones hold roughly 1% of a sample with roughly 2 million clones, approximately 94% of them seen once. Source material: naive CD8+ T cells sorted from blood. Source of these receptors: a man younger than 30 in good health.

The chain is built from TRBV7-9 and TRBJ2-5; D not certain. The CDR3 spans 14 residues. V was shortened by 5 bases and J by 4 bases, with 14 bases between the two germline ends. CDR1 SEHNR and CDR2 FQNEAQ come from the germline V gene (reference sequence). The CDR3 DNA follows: TGTGCCAGCAGCACCCGGACCGGAACAGAGACCCAGTACTTC. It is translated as CASSTRTGTETQYF.

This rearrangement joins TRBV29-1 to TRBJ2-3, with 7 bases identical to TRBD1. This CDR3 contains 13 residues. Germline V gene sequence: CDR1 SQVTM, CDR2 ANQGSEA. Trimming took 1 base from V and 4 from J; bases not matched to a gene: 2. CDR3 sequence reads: CSVEGQGADTQYF. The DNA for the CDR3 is TGCAGCGTTGAAGGACAGGGAGCAGATACGCAGTATTTT.

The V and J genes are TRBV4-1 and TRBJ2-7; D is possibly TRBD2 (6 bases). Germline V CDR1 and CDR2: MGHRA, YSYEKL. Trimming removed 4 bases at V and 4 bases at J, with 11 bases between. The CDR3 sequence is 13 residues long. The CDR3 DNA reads TGCGCCAGCAGCCCTACGGAGGGTTACGAGCAGTACTTC. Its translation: CASSPTEGYEQYF.

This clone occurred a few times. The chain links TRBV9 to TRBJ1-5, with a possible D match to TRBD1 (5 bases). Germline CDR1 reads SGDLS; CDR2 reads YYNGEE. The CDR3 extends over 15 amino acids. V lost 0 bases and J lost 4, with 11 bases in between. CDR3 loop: CASSVEGADNQPQHF. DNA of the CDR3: TGTGCCAGCAGCGTAGAAGGGGCTGATAATCAGCCCCAGCATTTT.

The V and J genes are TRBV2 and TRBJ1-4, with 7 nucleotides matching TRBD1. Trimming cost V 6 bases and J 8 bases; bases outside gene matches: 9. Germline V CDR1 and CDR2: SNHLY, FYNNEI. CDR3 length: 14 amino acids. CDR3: CASRGETGAEKLFF. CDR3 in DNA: TGTGCCAGCAGGGGAGAAACAGGGGCAGAAAAACTGTTTTTT.

The CDR3 region is CASSQGGEGLNEQFF. The CDR3 DNA sequence: TGCGCCAGCAGCCAAGGGGGGGAGGGCCTGAATGAGCAGTTCTTC. The rearrangement joins TRBV4-3 to TRBJ2-1, with TRBD2 matching over 7 bases. V was clipped by 1 base and J by 7 bases; unmatched bases: 7. Looked up from germline, CDR1 is LGHNA and CDR2 is YSLEER. The CDR3 is 15 residues long.

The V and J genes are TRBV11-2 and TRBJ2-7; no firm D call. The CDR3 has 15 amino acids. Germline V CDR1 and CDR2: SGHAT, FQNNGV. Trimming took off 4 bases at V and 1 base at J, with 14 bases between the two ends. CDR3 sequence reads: CASSSFSGSSYEQYF. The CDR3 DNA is TGTGCCAGCAGCTCCTTTTCGGGTTCGTCCTACGAGCAGTACTTC.

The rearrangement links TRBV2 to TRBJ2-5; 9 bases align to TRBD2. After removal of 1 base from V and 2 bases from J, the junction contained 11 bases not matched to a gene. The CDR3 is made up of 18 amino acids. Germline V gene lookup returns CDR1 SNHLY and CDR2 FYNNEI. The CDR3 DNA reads TGTGCCAGCAGTGAAGGTTGGAAAACTAGCGGGTCACAAGAGACCCAGTACTTC. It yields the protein CASSEGWKTSGSQETQYF.

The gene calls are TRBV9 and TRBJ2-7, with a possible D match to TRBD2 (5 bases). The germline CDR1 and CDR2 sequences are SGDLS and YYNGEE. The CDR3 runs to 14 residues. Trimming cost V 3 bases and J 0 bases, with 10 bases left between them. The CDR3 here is CASSDGDFSYEQYF. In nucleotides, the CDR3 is TGTGCCAGCAGCGACGGGGATTTCTCCTACGAGCAGTACTTC.

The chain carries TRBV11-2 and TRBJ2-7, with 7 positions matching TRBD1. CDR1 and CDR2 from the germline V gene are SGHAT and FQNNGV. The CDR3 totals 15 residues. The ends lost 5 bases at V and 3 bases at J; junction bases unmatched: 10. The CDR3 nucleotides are TGTGCCAGCAGCCGATACCGGGACAGCTTCTACGAGCAGTACTTC. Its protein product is CASSRYRDSFYEQYF. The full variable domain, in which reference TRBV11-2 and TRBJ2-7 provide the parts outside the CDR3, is EAGVAQSPRYKIIEKRQSVAFWCNPISGHATLYWYQQILGQGPKLLIQFQNNGVVDDSQLPKDRFSAERLKGVDSTLKIQPAKLEDSAVYLCASSRYRDSFYEQYFGPGTRLTVT.

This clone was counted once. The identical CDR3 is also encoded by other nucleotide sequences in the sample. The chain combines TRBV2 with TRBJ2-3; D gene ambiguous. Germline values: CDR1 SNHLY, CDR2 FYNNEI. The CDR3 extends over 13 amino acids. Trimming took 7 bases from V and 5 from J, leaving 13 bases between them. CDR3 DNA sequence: TGTGCCAGCATTCCCGGACCGGGAGATACGCAGTATTTT. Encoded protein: CASIPGPGDTQYF.

The CDR3 spells CASSYPNPYNEGGYTF. The CDR3 DNA reads TGTGCCAGCAGTTACCCGAACCCTTACAACGAGGGAGGCTACACCTTC. The genes are TRBV6-6 and TRBJ1-2; D unclear. The length of the CDR3 is 16 residues. CDR1 and CDR2 (germline): MNHNY, SVGAGI (reference sequence). Trimming stripped 2 bases from V and 8 bases from J, with 21 bases between.

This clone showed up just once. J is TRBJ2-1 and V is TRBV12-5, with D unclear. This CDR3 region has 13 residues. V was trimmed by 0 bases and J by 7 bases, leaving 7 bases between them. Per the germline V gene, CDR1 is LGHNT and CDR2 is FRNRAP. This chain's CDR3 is CASGLVLRNEQFF. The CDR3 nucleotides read TGTGCTAGTGGTTTGGTACTGAGAAATGAGCAGTTCTTC.

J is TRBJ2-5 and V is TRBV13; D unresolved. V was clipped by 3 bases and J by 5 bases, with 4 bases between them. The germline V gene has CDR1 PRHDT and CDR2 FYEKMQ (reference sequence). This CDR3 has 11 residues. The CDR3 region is CASSFRETQYF. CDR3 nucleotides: TGTGCCAGCAGCTTTCGGGAGACCCAGTACTTC.

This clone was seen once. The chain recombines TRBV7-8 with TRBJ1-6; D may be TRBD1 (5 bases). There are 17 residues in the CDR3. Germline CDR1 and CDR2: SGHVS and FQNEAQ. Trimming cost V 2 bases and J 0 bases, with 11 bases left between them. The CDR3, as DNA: TGTGCCAGCAGCTTACTAGGGGAGGGCTCCTATAATTCACCCCTCCACTTT. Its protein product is CASSLLGEGSYNSPLHF.

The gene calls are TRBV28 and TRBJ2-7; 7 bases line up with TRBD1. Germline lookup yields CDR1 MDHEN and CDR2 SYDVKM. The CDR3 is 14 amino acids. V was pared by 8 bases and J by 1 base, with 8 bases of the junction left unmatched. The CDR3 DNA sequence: TGTGCCAGCTGGGGTTCAGGGGGTTCCTACGAGCAGTACTTC. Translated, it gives CASWGSGGSYEQYF.

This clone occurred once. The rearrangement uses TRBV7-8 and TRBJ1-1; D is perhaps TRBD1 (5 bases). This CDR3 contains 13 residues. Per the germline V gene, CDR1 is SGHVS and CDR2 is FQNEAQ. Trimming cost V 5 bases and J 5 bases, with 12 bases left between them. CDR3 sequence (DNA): TGTGCCAGCAGCCCAGAGACAGTTACTGAAGCTTTCTTT. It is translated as CASSPETVTEAFF. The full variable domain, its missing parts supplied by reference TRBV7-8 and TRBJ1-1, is GAGVSQSPRYKVAKRGQDVALRCDPISGHVSLFWYQQALGQGPEFLTYFQNEAQLDKSGLPSDRFFAERPEGSVSTLKIQRTQQEDSAVYLCASSPETVTEAFFGQGTRLTVV.

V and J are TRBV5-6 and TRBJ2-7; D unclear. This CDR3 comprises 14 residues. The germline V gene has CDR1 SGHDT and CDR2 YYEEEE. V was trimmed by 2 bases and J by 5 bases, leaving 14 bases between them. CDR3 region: CASSFWGDDNEQYF. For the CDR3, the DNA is TGTGCCAGCAGCTTCTGGGGTGACGACAACGAGCAGTACTTC.

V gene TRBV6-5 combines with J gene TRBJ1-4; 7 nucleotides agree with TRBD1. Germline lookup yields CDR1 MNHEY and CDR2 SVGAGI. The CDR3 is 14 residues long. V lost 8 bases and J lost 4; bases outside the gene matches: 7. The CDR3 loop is CASRGDSNNEKLFF. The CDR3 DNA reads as TGTGCCAGCCGGGGGGACAGCAATAATGAAAAACTGTTTTTT.

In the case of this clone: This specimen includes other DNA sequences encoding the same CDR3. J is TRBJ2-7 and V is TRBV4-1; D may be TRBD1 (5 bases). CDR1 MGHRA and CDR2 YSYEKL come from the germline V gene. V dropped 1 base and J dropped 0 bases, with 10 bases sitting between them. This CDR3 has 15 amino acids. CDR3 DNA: TGCGCCAGCAGCCAAGGGGGCTTCTCCTCCTACGAGCAGTACTTC. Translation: CASSQGGFSSYEQYF.

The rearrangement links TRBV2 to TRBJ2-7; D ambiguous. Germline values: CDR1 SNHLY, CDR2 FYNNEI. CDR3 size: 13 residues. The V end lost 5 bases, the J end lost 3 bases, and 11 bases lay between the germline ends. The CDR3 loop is CASSPTSNYEQYF. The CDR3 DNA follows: TGTGCCAGCAGTCCTACATCAAACTACGAGCAGTACTTC.

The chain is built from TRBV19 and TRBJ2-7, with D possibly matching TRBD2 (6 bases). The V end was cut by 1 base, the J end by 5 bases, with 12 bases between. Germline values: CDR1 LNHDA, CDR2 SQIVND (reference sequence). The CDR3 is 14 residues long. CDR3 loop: CASSIVGLPNEQYF. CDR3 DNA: TGTGCCAGTAGTATAGTTGGACTACCTAACGAGCAGTACTTC.

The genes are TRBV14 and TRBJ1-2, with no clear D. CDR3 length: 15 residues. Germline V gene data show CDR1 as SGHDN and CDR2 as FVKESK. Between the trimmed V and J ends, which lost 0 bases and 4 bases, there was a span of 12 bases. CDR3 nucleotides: TGTGCCAGCAGCCAAGATCCTCGACCACTCTATGGCTACACCTTC. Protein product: CASSQDPRPLYGYTF.

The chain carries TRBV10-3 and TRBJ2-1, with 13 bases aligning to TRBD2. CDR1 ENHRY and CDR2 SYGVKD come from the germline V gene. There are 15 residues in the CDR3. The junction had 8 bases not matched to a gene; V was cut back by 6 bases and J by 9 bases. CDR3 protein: CAISITSGGAFEQFF. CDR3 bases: TGTGCCATCAGCATTACTAGCGGGGGGGCCTTTGAGCAGTTCTTC.

CDR3 sequence: CASSFGGDSNQPQHF. The CDR3 coding sequence is TGTGCCAGCAGCTTCGGGGGGGATAGCAATCAGCCCCAGCATTTT. This sequence joins TRBV13 and TRBJ1-5, with D tentatively TRBD1 (5 bases). V dropped 3 bases and J dropped 0 bases, with 9 bases sitting between them. In germline, CDR1 is PRHDT, CDR2 FYEKMQ (reference sequence). This CDR3 contains 15 residues.

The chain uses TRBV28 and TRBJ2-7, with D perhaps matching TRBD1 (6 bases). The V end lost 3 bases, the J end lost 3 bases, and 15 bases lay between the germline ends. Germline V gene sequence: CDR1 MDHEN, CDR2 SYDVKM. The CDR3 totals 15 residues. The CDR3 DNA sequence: TGTGCCAGCAGTTTCCCCGGGGACATTAGCTACGAGCAGTACTTC. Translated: CASSFPGDISYEQYF.

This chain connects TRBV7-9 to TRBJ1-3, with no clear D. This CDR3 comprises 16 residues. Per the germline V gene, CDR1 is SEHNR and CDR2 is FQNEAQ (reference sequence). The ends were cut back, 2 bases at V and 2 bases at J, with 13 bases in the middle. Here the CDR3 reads CASSLSEVSTGNTIYF. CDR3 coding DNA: TGTGCCAGCAGCTTAAGTGAGGTTTCTACTGGAAACACCATATATTTT. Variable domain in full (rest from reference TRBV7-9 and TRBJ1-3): DTGVSQNPRHKITKRGQNVTFRCDPISEHNRLYWYRQTLGQGPEFLTYFQNEAQLEKSRLLSDRFSAERPKGSFSTLEIQRTEQGDSAMYLCASSLSEVSTGNTIYFGEGSWLTVV.